This T cell receptor beta chain was recorded in a study of early T cells in non-severe SARS-CoV-2 infection. Study overall: Sequencing targeted bulk RNA from unsorted whole blood, leaving chains unpaired.

The CDR3 has 15 amino acids. Trimming left V 0 bases short and J 4 bases short, with 13 bases between. Germline CDR1 GTSNPN, CDR2 SVGIG (reference sequence). Researchers attached unique molecular identifiers to individual cDNA molecules. TCRdb fed the 5' RACE reads into MiXCR, producing one record per CDR3 protein. The sample includes approximately 100,000 distinct CDR3 sequences, 11% of them seen just once. In the case of this clonotype: What it binds is not known.

Study results and caveats: Private and CD4 specificities were missed by VDJdb matching, which favored anti-spike CD8 responses.

Sequencing was done on a sample of whole blood. This sequence originates from an adult who was a healthcare worker with PCR-confirmed SARS-CoV-2 infection or an uninfected control (not recorded which). The rearrangement uses TRBV30 and TRBJ1-5; a possible D gene is TRBD1 (5 bases). The CDR3 DNA follows: TGTGCCTGGAGTGTAATGGGACTGCCTAATCAGCCCCAGCATTTT. It codes for CAWSVMGLPNQPQHF.